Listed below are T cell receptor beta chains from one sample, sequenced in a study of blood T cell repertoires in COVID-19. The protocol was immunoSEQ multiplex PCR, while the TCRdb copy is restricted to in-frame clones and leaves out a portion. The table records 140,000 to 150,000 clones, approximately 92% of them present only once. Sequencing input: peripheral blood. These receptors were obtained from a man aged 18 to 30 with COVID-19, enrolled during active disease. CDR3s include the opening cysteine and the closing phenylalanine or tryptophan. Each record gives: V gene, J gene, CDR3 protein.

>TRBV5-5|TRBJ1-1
CASSLSGTGVTEAFF
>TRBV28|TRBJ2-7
CASSLGGTGGAEQYF
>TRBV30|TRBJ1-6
CASDRGDSPLHF
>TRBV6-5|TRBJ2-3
CASSYRSGEGDTQYF
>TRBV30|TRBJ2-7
CAWSGTDPYEQYF
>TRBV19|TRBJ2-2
CASSKQVTGELFF
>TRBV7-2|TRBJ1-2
CASSPNRDTYGYTF
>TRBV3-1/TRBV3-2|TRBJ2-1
CASSHRQGDLYNEQFF
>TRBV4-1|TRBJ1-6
CASSQAATTRSPLHF
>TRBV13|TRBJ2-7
CASSPGTGSYEQYF
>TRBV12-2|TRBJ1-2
CASRNSEEGCGYTF
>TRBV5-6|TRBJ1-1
CASSAGTGDGFF
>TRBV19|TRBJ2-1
CASRAGGSYNEQFF
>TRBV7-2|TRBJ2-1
CASSLASGRLLSSYNEQFF
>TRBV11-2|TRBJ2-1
CASSRRTSGSRAYNEQFF
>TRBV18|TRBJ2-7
CASSPGTPSGNIYEQYF
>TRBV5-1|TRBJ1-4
CASSFGQGKSNEKLFF
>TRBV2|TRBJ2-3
CASRAGHTDTQYF
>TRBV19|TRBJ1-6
CASSIEDNSPLHF
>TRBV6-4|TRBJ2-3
CASSGRATDTQYF
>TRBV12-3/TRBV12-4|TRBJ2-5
CASSFGETQYF
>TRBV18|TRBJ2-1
CASSPARGHEQFF
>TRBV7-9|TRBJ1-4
CASISDRGREKLFF
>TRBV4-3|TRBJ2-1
CASSQDRGTVRRYNEQFF
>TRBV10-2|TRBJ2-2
CASSDGQVPGELFF
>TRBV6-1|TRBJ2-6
CASSEVARQGPSSGANVLTF
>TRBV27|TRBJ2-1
CASSLFGGSSYNEQFF
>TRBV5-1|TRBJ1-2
CASRGGTGSNYGYTF
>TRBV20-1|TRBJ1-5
CSASEIGGFSNQPQHF
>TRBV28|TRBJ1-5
CASSTRQYSNQPQHF
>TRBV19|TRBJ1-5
CASSMGQGGQPQHF
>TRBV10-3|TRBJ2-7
CANGPGLGYEQYF